A single sample gave rise to the 9 T cell receptor beta chains below, sequenced in a study of blood T cell repertoires in COVID-19. Method: immunoSEQ multiplex PCR; TCRdb's copy keeps in-frame clones and lacks some. The data contain about 150,000 clones, around 80% of them singletons. Sequencing was carried out using peripheral blood. These receptors all come from a woman aged 45-65 years with acute or convalescent COVID-19.

This chain joins TRBV5-4 and TRBJ1-2; 9 bases fit TRBD1. This CDR3 contains 13 residues. CDR1 and CDR2 from the germline V gene are SGHNT and YYREEE (reference sequence). The trim removed 4 bases at V and 4 bases at J, leaving 2 bases unmatched. CDR3 protein: CASSRDRVYGYTF. Written as DNA, the CDR3 is TGTGCCAGCAGCCGGGACAGGGTCTATGGCTACACCTTC.

This CDR3 is CATSRVRLAGEETQYF. In nucleotides, the CDR3 is TGTGCCACCAGCAGAGTAAGGCTAGCGGGGGAAGAGACCCAGTACTTC. J is TRBJ2-5 and V is TRBV15, with 10 nucleotides matching TRBD2. CDR1 and CDR2 from the germline V gene are LNHNV and YYDKDF (reference sequence). Trimming removed 1 base from V and 3 bases from J; junction bases left unmatched: 5. This CDR3 has 16 residues.

V usage is TRBV2 and J usage is TRBJ2-7; the D gene is possibly TRBD2 (5 bases). Trimming removed 7 bases from V and 6 bases from J, with 16 bases in between. Germline V gives CDR1 SNHLY, CDR2 FYNNEI. This CDR3 contains 13 residues. DNA for the CDR3: TGTGCCAGCAAGGTGGCAGGAGGAACCGAGCAGTACTTC. It is translated as CASKVAGGTEQYF.

V usage is TRBV7-2 and J usage is TRBJ2-1, with D uncertain. The V and J ends lost 0 bases and 7 bases respectively, with 16 bases between them. Germline assignment: CDR1 SGHTA and CDR2 FQGNSA. The CDR3 has 16 residues. In DNA form, the CDR3 reads TGTGCCAGCAGCTTAGCTCAGCTGGGCGTTGGGAATGAGCAGTTCTTC. Translation: CASSLAQLGVGNEQFF.

This rearrangement joins TRBV6-5 to TRBJ2-7; the match to TRBD2 covers 12 bases. The CDR3 is 15 residues long. Germline-derived CDR1 and CDR2 are MNHEY and SVGAGI. The J segment lost 3 bases and the V segment lost 2 bases, leaving 2 bases of the junction unmatched. CDR3 in DNA: TGTGCCAGCAGTTACGAGACTAGCGGGAGCTACGAGCAGTACTTC. This codes for CASSYETSGSYEQYF.

The rearrangement joins TRBV2 to TRBJ2-1, with a tentative D call TRBD1 (5 bases). The CDR3 sequence is 12 residues long. V gave up 7 bases and J gave up 9 bases, with 13 bases separating them. Germline loops: CDR1 SNHLY, CDR2 FYNNEI. CDR3 sequence: CASTSGRGEQFF. For the CDR3, the DNA is TGTGCCAGCACGTCTGGAAGGGGTGAGCAGTTCTTC.

The chain carries TRBV6-5 and TRBJ1-5, with D maybe TRBD1 (6 bases). V was trimmed by 7 bases and J by 6 bases, leaving 16 bases between them. This CDR3 region has 14 residues. Germline CDR1 is MNHEY and CDR2 is SVGAGI. CDR3 bases: TGTGCCAGCATGAAGGGGACAAAGGGTCAGCCCCAGCATTTT. It yields the protein CASMKGTKGQPQHF.

The rearrangement links TRBV13 to TRBJ1-1; D is unresolved. V dropped 7 bases and J dropped 1 base, with 13 bases sitting between them. The CDR3 is 14 amino acids. Germline V lookup: CDR1 PRHDT, CDR2 FYEKMQ (reference sequence). The CDR3: CASIEARRNTEAFF. DNA for the CDR3: TGTGCCAGCATTGAGGCACGCCGGAACACTGAAGCTTTCTTT.

This chain joins TRBV24-1 and TRBJ2-1; 10 nucleotides line up with TRBD1. V lost 3 bases, J lost 4 bases, and 14 bases stayed unmatched. The CDR3 has 19 residues. Germline CDR1 is KGHDR and CDR2 is SFDVKD. The CDR3 nucleotides are TGTGCCACCAGTGATCCTATTTCGACCGGGACAGGGGTTTACAATGAGCAGTTCTTC. As protein: CATSDPISTGTGVYNEQFF.